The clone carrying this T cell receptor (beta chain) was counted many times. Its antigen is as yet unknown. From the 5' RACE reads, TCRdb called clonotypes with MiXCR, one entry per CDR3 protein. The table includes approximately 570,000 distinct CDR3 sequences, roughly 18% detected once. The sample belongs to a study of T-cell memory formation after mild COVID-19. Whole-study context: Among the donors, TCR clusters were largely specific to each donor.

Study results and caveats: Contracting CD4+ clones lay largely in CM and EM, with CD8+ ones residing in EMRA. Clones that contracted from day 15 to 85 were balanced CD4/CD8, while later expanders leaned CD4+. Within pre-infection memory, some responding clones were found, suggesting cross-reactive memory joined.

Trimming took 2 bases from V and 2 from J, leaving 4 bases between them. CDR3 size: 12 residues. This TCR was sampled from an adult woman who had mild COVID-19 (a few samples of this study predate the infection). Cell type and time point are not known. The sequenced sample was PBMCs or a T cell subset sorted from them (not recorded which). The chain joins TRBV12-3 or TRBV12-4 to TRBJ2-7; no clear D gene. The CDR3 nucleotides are TGTGCCAGCAGTTTAAGGGCCTACGAGCAGTACTTC. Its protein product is CASSLRAYEQYF.